This passage covers 8 T cell receptor beta chains from one sample sequenced in a study of blood T cell repertoires in COVID-19. Clones were sequenced by immunoSEQ multiplex PCR, and TCRdb holds only the in-frame ones, with some missing. The sample lists 200,000 or so clones; 88% were seen once. Sequences were obtained from peripheral blood. These receptors were taken from a middle-aged woman who had recovered from COVID-19.

The chain combines TRBV6-1 with TRBJ1-2; 8 bases are a match to TRBD1. Germline lookup yields CDR1 MNHNS and CDR2 SASEGT. CDR3 length: 14 amino acids. V gave up 3 bases and J gave up 2 bases; unmatched junction bases: 2. The CDR3 loop is CASSDTGGNYGYTF. CDR3 coding DNA: TGTGCCAGCAGTGACACAGGGGGAAACTATGGCTACACCTTC.

The V call is TRBV19, the J call TRBJ2-1, with TRBD1 identical over 10 bases. The CDR3 loop spans 17 amino acids. Trimming cost V 2 bases and J 9 bases; bases outside gene matches: 13. CDR1 and CDR2 from the germline V gene are LNHDA and SQIVND (reference sequence). CDR3 region: CASSILPGQGYSPEQFF. The CDR3 DNA sequence: TGTGCCAGTAGTATACTACCGGGACAGGGGTACTCACCTGAGCAGTTCTTC.

The chain carries TRBV19 and TRBJ2-1; the D gene is possibly TRBD2 (6 bases). Germline V gives CDR1 LNHDA, CDR2 SQIVND (reference sequence). The V and J ends lost 4 bases and 9 bases respectively, with 13 bases between them. The CDR3 has 13 amino acids. CDR3 sequence (DNA): TGTGCCAGTAGTAGGGGGGTTGAGGGTGAGCAGTTCTTC. Translated, it gives CASSRGVEGEQFF.

The CDR3 protein is CASSLGTGVMNTEAFF. The DNA for the CDR3 is TGTGCCAGCAGCTTGGGTACCGGAGTCATGAACACTGAAGCTTTCTTT. V usage is TRBV5-4 and J usage is TRBJ1-1; no clear D gene. Germline V gene sequence: CDR1 SGHNT, CDR2 YYREEE (reference sequence). The V end was cut by 0 bases, the J end by 0 bases, with 12 bases between. CDR3 length: 16 residues. Variable domain in full (rest from reference TRBV5-4 and TRBJ1-1): ETGVTQSPTHLIKTRGQQVTLRCSSQSGHNTVSWYQQALGQGPQFIFQYYREEENGRGNFPPRFSGLQFPNYSSELNVNALELDDSALYLCASSLGTGVMNTEAFFGQGTRLTVV.

The chain recombines TRBV7-9 with TRBJ1-1, with D possibly matching TRBD1 (5 bases). Germline values: CDR1 SEHNR, CDR2 FQNEAQ (reference sequence). The CDR3 is 14 residues long. Trimming stripped 4 bases from V and 0 bases from J, with 9 bases between. The CDR3 protein is CASSSKGMNTEAFF. DNA of the CDR3: TGTGCCAGCAGCTCAAAGGGGATGAACACTGAAGCTTTCTTT. Complete variable domain (other parts from reference TRBV7-9 and TRBJ1-1): DTGVSQNPRHKITKRGQNVTFRCDPISEHNRLYWYRQTLGQGPEFLTYFQNEAQLEKSRLLSDRFSAERPKGSFSTLEIQRTEQGDSAMYLCASSSKGMNTEAFFGQGTRLTVV.

The chain is built from TRBV25-1 and TRBJ1-3; tentatively, D is TRBD1 (5 bases). Germline V gene sequence: CDR1 MGHDK, CDR2 SYGVNS. V lost 7 bases and J lost 4, with 11 bases in between. The CDR3 runs 13 residues. Written as DNA, the CDR3 is TGTGCCAGCAAAGGGGAAGGCGGAAACACCATATATTTT. It specifies CASKGEGGNTIYF.

The chain employs TRBV12-3 or TRBV12-4 and TRBJ2-1; D call uncertain. This CDR3 is 12 amino acids long. The V gene lost 2 bases and the J gene lost 6 bases, with 5 bases spanning the gap. CDR3 sequence: CASSLSVNEQFF. In DNA, the CDR3 is TGTGCCAGCAGTTTATCGGTCAATGAGCAGTTCTTC.

The sample holds a few counts of this clone. This chain joins TRBV6-5 and TRBJ1-1; no clear D gene. Germline V CDR1 and CDR2: MNHEY, SVGAGI. V was cut by 7 bases and J by 6 bases, with 15 bases left in between. CDR3 length equals 13 residues. The CDR3 DNA sequence: TGTGCCAGCAACGACCTCGGAGGTGCTGAAGCTTTCTTT. Its translation: CASNDLGGAEAFF.